A single sample is the source of the 22 T cell receptor beta chains below, sequenced in a study of early T cells in non-severe SARS-CoV-2 infection. From the 5' RACE reads, TCRdb called clonotypes with MiXCR, one entry per CDR3 protein. Found here are about 64,000 distinct CDR3 sequences, around 10% of them singletons; the top ten hold 2.9%. The specimen was whole blood, collected at baseline. The receptors come from an adult who was a healthcare worker with PCR-confirmed SARS-CoV-2 infection or an uninfected control (not recorded which).

This clonotype was observed a single time. The rearrangement joins TRBV5-6 to TRBJ2-7; 11 bases are a match to TRBD1. Germline CDR1 SGHDT, CDR2 YYEEEE. This CDR3 contains 15 residues. J gave up 3 bases and V 4 bases, and 6 bases lay outside the gene matches. The CDR3 DNA is TGTGCCAGCAGCGCCCTAGGGACAGGGGGCTACGAGCAGTACTTC. Translated, it gives CASSALGTGGYEQYF. The entire variable domain, with the rest obtained from reference TRBV5-6 and TRBJ2-7, is as follows: DAGVTQSPTHLIKTRGQQVTLRCSPKSGHDTVSWYQQALGQGPQFIFQYYEEEERQRGNFPDRFSGHQFPNYSSELNVNALLLGDSALYLCASSALGTGGYEQYFGPGTRLTVT.

This chain connects TRBV5-1 to TRBJ1-2; D uncertain. The CDR3 runs 14 residues. The ends were cut back, 0 bases at V and 7 bases at J, with 13 bases in the middle. The germline V gene has CDR1 SGHRS and CDR2 YFSETQ. The CDR3 reads CASSLAGTGSGYTF. CDR3 in DNA: TGCGCCAGCAGCTTGGCGGGCACCGGCAGTGGCTACACCTTC.

This rearrangement joins TRBV6-6 to TRBJ2-7, with D maybe TRBD1 (6 bases). Trimming left V 8 bases short and J 5 bases short, with 16 bases between. The CDR3 is 13 amino acids. Germline V gene lookup returns CDR1 MNHNY and CDR2 SVGAGI (reference sequence). CDR3 bases: TGTGCCAGCGGAACAGGGTCTCAAAACGAGCAGTACTTC. Translation gives CASGTGSQNEQYF.

The chain is built from TRBV12-5 and TRBJ1-2, with D possibly being TRBD1 (5 bases). The CDR3 is 15 residues long. The V end was cut by 0 bases, the J end by 7 bases, with 15 bases between. CDR1 is LGHNT and CDR2 is FRNRAP in the germline V gene. The chain's CDR3 is CASGLVLGRAPGYTF. For the CDR3, the DNA is TGTGCTAGTGGTTTGGTACTCGGCAGGGCGCCTGGCTACACCTTC.

V and J are TRBV10-2 and TRBJ1-4; unclear D gene. The CDR3 totals 14 residues. Germline values: CDR1 WSHSY, CDR2 SAAADI. The V gene lost 8 bases and the J gene lost 4 bases, with 14 bases spanning the gap. DNA for the CDR3: TGCGCCAGCGGAACCGGGTCCTTTAATGAAAAACTGTTTTTT. The encoded protein is CASGTGSFNEKLFF.

The V gene is TRBV29-1, the J gene TRBJ2-5, with 9 bases lining up with TRBD2. Germline V gives CDR1 SQVTM, CDR2 ANQGSEA. Trimming cost V 5 bases and J 5 bases; bases outside gene matches: 6. The CDR3 extends over 13 amino acids. DNA for the CDR3: TGCAGCGTTCGCGGGGGGGTTTTGGAGACCCAGTACTTC. Its protein is CSVRGGVLETQYF.

This clonotype was observed a few times. The rearrangement links TRBV5-1 to TRBJ1-1; no firm D call. The germline V gene encodes CDR1 SGHRS and CDR2 YFSETQ. CDR3 length: 16 amino acids. Trimming removed 0 bases from V and 5 bases from J, with 17 bases in between. The DNA for the CDR3 is TGCGCCAGCAGCTTGGATATCTCCAGGACCCGGACTGAAGCTTTCTTT. This gives the protein CASSLDISRTRTEAFF.

The V gene is TRBV29-1, the J gene TRBJ1-2; D is unclear. CDR1 and CDR2 from the germline V gene are SQVTM and ANQGSEA. The CDR3 loop spans 13 amino acids. Trimming left V 3 bases short and J 0 bases short, with 8 bases between. CDR3 sequence: CSVDHSANYGYTF. CDR3 sequence (DNA): TGCAGCGTTGATCACAGTGCTAACTATGGCTACACCTTC.

This clonotype was detected many times. V and J are TRBV7-3 and TRBJ2-1; no reliable D call. Germline CDR1 and CDR2: SGHTA and FQGTGA. V was clipped by 2 bases and J by 7 bases, with 15 bases between them. This CDR3 is built from 15 residues. Here the CDR3 DNA reads TGTGCCAGCAGCTTAGGGTCTACCTCTGGGAATGAGCAGTTCTTC. It specifies CASSLGSTSGNEQFF.

This clonotype was recorded at least ten times. The rearrangement joins TRBV2 to TRBJ2-1; 9 bases are a match to TRBD1. The V gene end was trimmed by 5 bases and the J gene end by 2 bases; junction bases not matched to a gene: 4. The length of the CDR3 is 15 residues. Germline assignment: CDR1 SNHLY and CDR2 FYNNEI. The CDR3 sequence is CASSPDRGAYNEQFF. The CDR3 DNA follows: TGTGCCAGCAGTCCTGACAGGGGGGCCTACAATGAGCAGTTCTTC.

This chain joins TRBV5-4 and TRBJ1-1; TRBD1 might be the D (6 bases). There are 14 residues in the CDR3. V was pared by 0 bases and J by 3 bases, with 9 bases between. CDR1 SGHNT and CDR2 YYREEE come from the germline V gene (reference sequence). CDR3 region: CASSLVYRDTEAFF. The CDR3 DNA sequence: TGTGCCAGCAGCTTGGTATACAGGGACACTGAAGCTTTCTTT.

J is TRBJ2-5 and V is TRBV10-3, with D hard to call. Germline V gives CDR1 ENHRY, CDR2 SYGVKD. V was trimmed by 1 base and J by 2 bases, leaving 5 bases between them. CDR3 length: 13 amino acids. Here the CDR3 reads CAISELGQETQYF. The CDR3 region has the DNA TGTGCCATCAGTGAGTTAGGGCAAGAGACCCAGTACTTC.

The gene calls are TRBV7-6 and TRBJ1-1; no firm D call. The CDR3 is made up of 16 amino acids. Trimming removed 5 bases from V and 4 bases from J, with 20 bases in between. CDR1 is SGHVS, CDR2 FNYEAQ, per germline. The CDR3 loop reads CASSPPFNPWGTEAFF. CDR3 nucleotide sequence: TGTGCCAGCAGCCCCCCTTTTAACCCATGGGGCACTGAAGCTTTCTTT.

This rearrangement joins TRBV11-2 to TRBJ2-1; D is uncertain. The ends were cut back, 0 bases at V and 2 bases at J, with 8 bases in the middle. Germline values: CDR1 SGHAT, CDR2 FQNNGV. The CDR3 has 15 residues. The CDR3: CASSLDGRPYNEQFF. For the CDR3, the DNA is TGTGCCAGCAGCTTAGACGGACGACCCTACAATGAGCAGTTCTTC.

This chain uses TRBV4-2 with TRBJ2-7, with no clear D. Germline lookup yields CDR1 LGHNA and CDR2 YNFKEQ. V lost 4 bases and J lost 0, with 13 bases in between. The length of the CDR3 is 15 residues. The CDR3 sequence is CASSRDPVSSYEQYF. The CDR3 nucleotides read TGTGCCAGCAGCCGCGACCCGGTTAGCTCCTACGAGCAGTACTTC.

This clonotype was counted between two and nine times. The chain joins TRBV20-1 to TRBJ2-7; tentatively, D is TRBD1 or TRBD2 (5 bases each). This CDR3 is 13 amino acids long. V lost 0 bases, J lost 7 bases, and 13 bases lay in between. Germline lookup yields CDR1 DFQATT and CDR2 SNEGSKA (reference sequence). CDR3: CSAREGPWGEQYF. The CDR3 nucleotides are TGCAGTGCTAGAGAGGGCCCCTGGGGGGAGCAGTACTTC.

This clonotype came up many times. CDR3 bases: TGCGCCAGCCGGGGACTAGCGGACACAGATACGCAGTATTTT. Amino acids: CASRGLADTDTQYF. The rearrangement joins TRBV10-2 to TRBJ2-3; 11 bases map to TRBD2. CDR1 is WSHSY and CDR2 is SAAADI in the germline V gene. The CDR3 contains 14 residues. V lost 8 bases to trimming and J lost 2 bases; unmatched junction nucleotides: 3.

This clonotype was counted only a few times. The rearrangement links TRBV4-3 to TRBJ1-6, with D unclear. Per germline, CDR1 LGHNA and CDR2 YSLEER. With 0 bases removed from V and 8 bases from J, the gap between germline ends came to 11 bases. The CDR3 totals 15 residues. The CDR3 loop is CASSQDWRGDSPLHF. In DNA form, the CDR3 reads TGCGCCAGCAGCCAAGATTGGCGGGGAGATTCACCCCTCCACTTT.

The chain combines TRBV5-1 with TRBJ2-7, with a weak D call TRBD1 (6 bases). The CDR3 contains 13 residues. V was shortened by 5 bases and J by 6 bases, with 15 bases between the two germline ends. Germline assignment: CDR1 SGHRS and CDR2 YFSETQ. The CDR3 is CASSRTTGIEQYF. DNA of the CDR3: TGCGCCAGCAGTCGTACTACAGGGATCGAGCAGTACTTC.

The chain employs TRBV5-4 and TRBJ2-2; D not certain. V was cut by 0 bases and J by 3 bases, with 3 bases left in between. This CDR3 has 13 residues. Germline V lookup: CDR1 SGHNT, CDR2 YYREEE (reference sequence). The chain's CDR3 is CASSLDHTGELFF. CDR3 nucleotides: TGTGCCAGCAGCTTGGACCACACCGGGGAGCTGTTTTTT.

This clonotype was observed a handful of times. The genes are TRBV7-2 and TRBJ2-3; D uncertain. V was cut by 1 base and J by 0 bases, with 8 bases left in between. CDR1 SGHTA and CDR2 FQGNSA come from the germline V gene. This CDR3 contains 15 residues. DNA of the CDR3: TGTGCCAGCAGCTTAGTTCAGTCTAGCACAGATACGCAGTATTTT. Its protein product is CASSLVQSSTDTQYF.

This clonotype turned up a few times. V gene TRBV10-1 combines with J gene TRBJ1-1; the D is unclear. CDR1 is WNHNN and CDR2 is SYGVQD in the germline V gene (reference sequence). This CDR3 is 14 amino acids long. Trimming removed 0 bases at V and 5 bases at J, with 10 bases between. The CDR3 coding sequence is TGCGCCAGCAGTGAGTCGCCCTCCGGGACTGAAGCTTTCTTT. It translates to CASSESPSGTEAFF.